The source of this TCR beta chain is a study of T cells in localized non-small cell lung cancer. Regarding the study as a whole: Measurement of T cell clonality placed uninvolved adjacent lung highest, above the level in tumor. Sequencing involved a lone tumor region, leaving heterogeneity possible. A denser population of T cells in blood accompanied longer overall survival. Within adjacent lung there appeared a median 57 of the top 100 tumor clones.

For this clone: Its antigen is as yet unknown.

V gave up 3 bases and J gave up 0 bases; unmatched junction bases: 3. CDR1 and CDR2 from the germline V gene are KGHSH and LQKENI. The CDR3 has 15 residues. The assay was immunoSEQ multiplex PCR, and TCRdb's table has in-frame clones only and misses some. The sample lists some 4,500 clones, under 25% seen once, with roughly 5.6% in the top ten. The clonotype comes from a female donor over 55 with stage I lung adenocarcinoma. The chain links TRBV18 to TRBJ1-2; 8 bases map to TRBD1. The sample was lung tumor tissue, taken before any cancer treatment. For the CDR3, the DNA is TGTGCCAGCTCACCTACGGACAGGGCTAACTATGGCTACACCTTC. This codes for CASSPTDRANYGYTF.